One and the same sample provided the 9 T cell receptor beta chains below, sequenced in a study of low-dose radiotherapy and immunotherapy resistance in tumors. Primers used for first-strand cDNA, a TRAV- and TRBV-specific set, covered both alpha and beta chains. Over around 19 PCR cycles, TCRs were amplified from a constant-region primer and V-primer adapter. A single record per CDR3 protein comes from TCRdb applying MiXCR to the reads. The data hold about 15,000 distinct CDR3 sequences, with 60% observed a single time. The receptor source for this set is a human donor with advanced metastatic prostate, ovarian, gallbladder or colorectal cancer (not recorded which). This table probably holds off-target reads from a library built for another chain.

This clonotype was picked up a small number of times. CDR3 DNA: TGTGCCAGCAGCTTATGGGGGGTGGAGACAGGTCTTCAAGAGACCCAGTACTTC. Its protein is CASSLWGVETGLQETQYF. This rearrangement joins TRBV7-2 to TRBJ2-5; D may be TRBD1 or TRBD2 (6 bases each). CDR3 length: 18 amino acids. In germline, CDR1 is SGHTA, CDR2 FQGNSA. V was shortened by 2 bases and J by 2 bases, with 21 bases between the two germline ends.

This clonotype was seen more than once but under ten times. The rearrangement joins TRBV7-8 to TRBJ2-3; tentative D call: TRBD2 (6 bases). Per germline, CDR1 SGHVS and CDR2 FQNEAQ. This CDR3 comprises 15 residues. The germline V and J ends were trimmed by 6 bases and 4 bases, with 17 bases remaining between them. The CDR3 spells CASRGSRWEADTQYF. In nucleotides, the CDR3 is TGTGCCAGCAGGGGGAGTCGGTGGGAGGCAGATACGCAGTATTTT.

This chain joins TRBV6-1 and TRBJ2-1; D gene uncertain. The CDR3 length is 14 residues. The germline gives CDR1 MNHNS, CDR2 SASEGT. The V end was cut by 3 bases, the J end by 9 bases, with 15 bases between. CDR3 amino acids: CASSEGSLAGEQFF. The CDR3 DNA reads as TGTGCCAGCAGTGAGGGCTCTTTGGCCGGTGAGCAGTTCTTC.

V gene TRBV5-8 combines with J gene TRBJ2-7, with 10 bases fitting TRBD1. After removal of 2 bases from V and 2 bases from J, the junction contained 4 bases not matched to a gene. Germline V gene sequence: CDR1 SGHTS, CDR2 YDEGEE. The CDR3 totals 15 residues. This CDR3 reads CASSFGTGATYEQYF. The CDR3 DNA reads as TGTGCCAGCAGCTTCGGGACAGGGGCAACCTACGAGCAGTACTTC.

The V call is TRBV28, the J call TRBJ2-7; D is uncertain. V was cut by 2 bases and J by 3 bases, with 8 bases left in between. Germline V gives CDR1 MDHEN, CDR2 SYDVKM. The CDR3 consists of 13 residues. Here the CDR3 DNA reads TGTGCCAGCAGTTTAAGTAAGGGCTACGAGCAGTACTTC. Protein sequence: CASSLSKGYEQYF.

The chain recombines TRBV7-2 with TRBJ1-1; no definite D call. The CDR3 runs 13 residues. From germline, CDR1 is SGHTA and CDR2 FQGNSA. Trimming pared 5 bases from V and 4 bases from J, leaving 11 bases between. CDR3 amino acids: CASSNPRITEAFF. As DNA, the CDR3 is TGTGCCAGCAGCAACCCTAGAATCACTGAAGCTTTCTTT.

The chain employs TRBV10-2 and TRBJ1-5; 7 bases match TRBD1. The length of the CDR3 is 16 residues. Germline CDR1 WSHSY, CDR2 SAAADI. Unmatched junction bases numbered 10, after V lost 6 bases and J lost 2 bases. The CDR3 DNA follows: TGCGCCAGCAGCTCGGCAGGGGGGGTTGGCAATCAGCCCCAGCATTTT. It codes for CASSSAGGVGNQPQHF.

The chain links TRBV28 to TRBJ2-1; 9 bases align to TRBD2. The germline V gene has CDR1 MDHEN and CDR2 SYDVKM. Losses at the gene ends were 3 bases for V and 4 bases for J; bases not matched to a gene: 19. The length of the CDR3 is 20 residues. The CDR3 DNA follows: TGTGCCAGCAGTTTTGCGGCTAGCGGGAATTATCACCGGTCATACAATGAGCAGTTCTTC. Protein product: CASSFAASGNYHRSYNEQFF.

The chain recombines TRBV4-3 with TRBJ2-1, with 9 positions matching TRBD2. CDR3 length equals 15 residues. Germline CDR1 reads LGHNA; CDR2 reads YSLEER. J gave up 9 bases and V 0 bases, and 6 bases lay outside the gene matches. CDR3 in amino acids: CASSQEGTSSGEQFF. CDR3 DNA sequence: TGCGCCAGCAGCCAAGAGGGGACTAGCAGTGGTGAGCAGTTCTTC.